A selection of T cell receptor beta chains follows, all from one sample in a study of regulatory T cells in long-lasting Graves disease. TCRdb independently ran MiXCR on the multiplex PCR reads; one entry per CDR3 protein. The table lists 500,000 or so distinct CDR3 sequences, roughly 16% of them singletons. The sample was also linked to a second study, of T cells in Graves' hyperthyroidism and ophthalmopathy.

Specimen: peripheral blood mononuclear cells (PBMCs), collected at new diagnosis, from a patient treated with antithyroid drugs. The receptors here all came from a man between 35 and 55 years old with Graves disease. Each CDR3 is given with its conserved first and last residue. The order of the fields is D gene, J gene, clone size, V gene, CDR3 protein, CDR3 DNA. A D gene is named only where the DNA matches it firmly. Size values are once, few and many counts, or a class for expanded clones, and some rows have none.

D gene: -
J gene: TRBJ2-6
clone size: many
V gene: TRBV6-2/TRBV6-3
CDR3 protein: CASRYQGPGANVLTF
CDR3 DNA: TGTGCCAGCAGATACCAGGGACCTGGGGCCAACGTCCTGACTTTC

D gene: -
J gene: TRBJ2-5
clone size: many
V gene: TRBV5-1
CDR3 protein: CASSLAGGDGETQYF
CDR3 DNA: TGCGCCAGCAGCTTGGCCGGGGGTGACGGCGAGACCCAGTACTTC

D gene: -
J gene: TRBJ2-3
clone size: -
V gene: TRBV24-1
CDR3 protein: CATSDLNTDTQYF
CDR3 DNA: TGTGCCACCAGTGACCTCAACACAGATACGCAGTATTTT

D gene: TRBD1
J gene: TRBJ1-2
clone size: many
V gene: TRBV11-3
CDR3 protein: CASSGGQGIGYTF
CDR3 DNA: TGTGCCAGCAGCGGAGGACAGGGAATTGGCTACACCTTC

D gene: TRBD1
J gene: TRBJ2-2
clone size: -
V gene: TRBV5-1
CDR3 protein: CASSLGTGRDTGELFF
CDR3 DNA: TGCGCCAGCAGCTTGGGGACAGGGCGGGACACCGGGGAGCTGTTTTTT

D gene: TRBD1
J gene: TRBJ1-2
clone size: few
V gene: TRBV6-1
CDR3 protein: CASSAYRDRGYGYTF
CDR3 DNA: TGTGCCAGCAGTGCCTACCGGGACAGGGGGTATGGCTACACCTTC

D gene: -
J gene: TRBJ1-2
clone size: -
V gene: TRBV20-1
CDR3 protein: CSARGGANSYGYTF
CDR3 DNA: TGCAGTGCTAGGGGGGGAGCAAATTCCTATGGCTACACCTTC

D gene: TRBD2
J gene: TRBJ2-7
clone size: -
V gene: TRBV10-3
CDR3 protein: CAIRSPAGNTYEQYF
CDR3 DNA: TGTGCCATCAGGAGTCCAGCGGGAAACACCTACGAGCAGTACTTC

D gene: TRBD1
J gene: TRBJ2-1
clone size: many
V gene: TRBV28
CDR3 protein: CASRSQGAHNEQFF
CDR3 DNA: TGTGCCAGCAGATCTCAGGGGGCTCACAATGAGCAGTTCTTC

D gene: -
J gene: TRBJ2-5
clone size: many
V gene: TRBV2
CDR3 protein: CASLIGTYQETQYF
CDR3 DNA: TGTGCCAGCCTAATTGGCACGTACCAAGAGACCCAGTACTTC

D gene: -
J gene: TRBJ2-7
clone size: many
V gene: TRBV11-2
CDR3 protein: CASSLGPHYEQYF
CDR3 DNA: TGTGCCAGCAGCTTAGGACCTCACTACGAGCAGTACTTC

D gene: TRBD1
J gene: TRBJ1-2
clone size: many
V gene: TRBV18
CDR3 protein: CASSPYGQGSYGYTF
CDR3 DNA: TGTGCCAGCTCACCCTATGGACAGGGGAGCTATGGCTACACCTTC

D gene: TRBD2
J gene: TRBJ2-7
clone size: few
V gene: TRBV27
CDR3 protein: CASSSRGAGNEQYF
CDR3 DNA: TGTGCCAGCAGTTCCCGTGGAGCGGGAAACGAGCAGTACTTC

D gene: TRBD1
J gene: TRBJ2-7
clone size: many
V gene: TRBV24-1
CDR3 protein: CAAYEQGAVDEQYF
CDR3 DNA: TGTGCCGCCTATGAACAGGGGGCGGTGGACGAGCAGTACTTC

D gene: TRBD2
J gene: TRBJ2-1
clone size: few
V gene: TRBV3-1
CDR3 protein: CASSQDLAGDDEQFF
CDR3 DNA: TGTGCCAGCAGCCAAGATTTAGCGGGAGACGATGAGCAGTTCTTC

D gene: TRBD2
J gene: TRBJ2-1
clone size: many
V gene: TRBV7-2
CDR3 protein: CASSLLAGGSEQFF
CDR3 DNA: TGTGCCAGCAGCTTACTAGCGGGAGGGAGTGAGCAGTTCTTC

D gene: -
J gene: TRBJ2-3
clone size: many
V gene: TRBV4-1
CDR3 protein: CASSQDRDGTQYF
CDR3 DNA: TGCGCCAGCAGCCAAGATCGGGACGGTACGCAGTATTTT

D gene: TRBD2
J gene: TRBJ2-3
clone size: -
V gene: TRBV20-1
CDR3 protein: CSAPATSGNYF
CDR3 DNA: TGCAGTGCGCCGGCGACTAGCGGGAATTATTTT

D gene: TRBD2
J gene: TRBJ2-1
clone size: many
V gene: TRBV12-3/TRBV12-4
CDR3 protein: CASSSGLARPNEQFF
CDR3 DNA: TGTGCCAGCAGTTCCGGACTAGCGAGACCGAATGAGCAGTTCTTC

D gene: TRBD2
J gene: TRBJ2-3
clone size: many
V gene: TRBV2
CDR3 protein: CAGREGSTDTQYF
CDR3 DNA: TGTGCCGGGCGGGAGGGGAGCACAGATACGCAGTATTTT

D gene: -
J gene: TRBJ1-2
clone size: few
V gene: TRBV20-1
CDR3 protein: CSARDRSRDYGYTF
CDR3 DNA: TGCAGTGCTAGAGATCGGAGCAGGGACTATGGCTACACCTTC

D gene: TRBD1
J gene: TRBJ2-7
clone size: many
V gene: TRBV11-3
CDR3 protein: CASSLFSGGAYEQYF
CDR3 DNA: TGTGCCAGCAGCTTATTCTCAGGGGGAGCCTACGAGCAGTACTTC

D gene: TRBD2
J gene: TRBJ2-1
clone size: many
V gene: TRBV20-1
CDR3 protein: CSADTSGIEQFF
CDR3 DNA: TGCAGTGCTGATACTAGCGGGATTGAGCAGTTCTTC

D gene: -
J gene: TRBJ2-5
clone size: many
V gene: TRBV5-5
CDR3 protein: CASSLEPGTQYF
CDR3 DNA: TGTGCCAGCAGCTTGGAACCGGGGACCCAGTACTTC

D gene: -
J gene: TRBJ2-5
clone size: few
V gene: TRBV7-9
CDR3 protein: CASSLVGLEGETQYF
CDR3 DNA: TGTGCCAGCAGCTTGGTGGGCCTGGAGGGTGAGACCCAGTACTTC

D gene: -
J gene: TRBJ1-3
clone size: many
V gene: TRBV5-6
CDR3 protein: CASSLVGISGNTIYF
CDR3 DNA: TGTGCCAGCAGCTTGGTGGGGATCTCTGGAAACACCATATATTTT

D gene: -
J gene: TRBJ2-2
clone size: few
V gene: TRBV27
CDR3 protein: CASSPLQGGTGELFF
CDR3 DNA: TGTGCCAGCTCCCCCTTACAGGGTGGCACCGGGGAGCTGTTTTTT

D gene: TRBD2
J gene: TRBJ2-3
clone size: many
V gene: TRBV24-1
CDR3 protein: CATSDLLAGGTDTQYF
CDR3 DNA: TGTGCCACCAGTGATTTACTAGCGGGAGGCACAGATACGCAGTATTTT

D gene: TRBD1
J gene: TRBJ2-7
clone size: few
V gene: TRBV20-1
CDR3 protein: CSARGTGRYF
CDR3 DNA: TGCAGTGCTAGAGGGACAGGGCGGTACTTC

D gene: -
J gene: TRBJ1-2
clone size: many
V gene: TRBV7-3
CDR3 protein: CASSSMDGYGYTF
CDR3 DNA: TGTGCCAGCAGCTCAATGGACGGCTATGGCTACACCTTC

D gene: TRBD1
J gene: TRBJ2-5
clone size: few
V gene: TRBV20-1
CDR3 protein: CSVISGTVYQETQYF
CDR3 DNA: TGCAGTGTTATCTCCGGGACAGTATACCAAGAGACCCAGTACTTC

D gene: TRBD1
J gene: TRBJ1-1
clone size: many
V gene: TRBV27
CDR3 protein: CASSSGQGPTEAFF
CDR3 DNA: TGTGCCAGCAGTTCGGGACAGGGGCCCACTGAAGCTTTCTTT

D gene: -
J gene: TRBJ1-1
clone size: many
V gene: TRBV28
CDR3 protein: CASSTQGPGTEAFF
CDR3 DNA: TGTGCCAGCAGTACCCAGGGCCCGGGCACTGAAGCTTTCTTT

D gene: -
J gene: TRBJ1-3
clone size: -
V gene: TRBV7-9
CDR3 protein: CASSLVEGNTIYF
CDR3 DNA: TGTGCCAGCAGCTTAGTGGAGGGAAACACCATATATTTT

D gene: -
J gene: TRBJ2-2
clone size: -
V gene: TRBV28
CDR3 protein: CASSFRVKHTGELFF
CDR3 DNA: TGTGCCAGCAGTTTCCGGGTAAAGCACACCGGGGAGCTGTTTTTT

D gene: -
J gene: TRBJ1-6
clone size: -
V gene: TRBV20-1
CDR3 protein: CSARDWGPRDSPLHF
CDR3 DNA: TGCAGTGCTAGAGATTGGGGGCCCAGGGACTCACCCCTCCACTTT

D gene: TRBD1
J gene: TRBJ2-1
clone size: -
V gene: TRBV13
CDR3 protein: CASILRGRSYNEQFF
CDR3 DNA: TGTGCCAGCATCCTCAGGGGGCGTTCCTACAATGAGCAGTTCTTC

D gene: TRBD1
J gene: TRBJ1-5
clone size: few
V gene: TRBV5-1
CDR3 protein: CASSLVQGSQPQHF
CDR3 DNA: TGCGCCAGCAGCTTGGTACAGGGGAGTCAGCCCCAGCATTTT

D gene: TRBD2
J gene: TRBJ2-3
clone size: -
V gene: TRBV5-5
CDR3 protein: CASSIAGGRDTQYF
CDR3 DNA: TGTGCCAGCAGCATAGCGGGGGGGAGAGATACGCAGTATTTT

D gene: -
J gene: TRBJ1-6
clone size: many
V gene: TRBV7-3
CDR3 protein: CASSLTHGSSPLHF
CDR3 DNA: TGTGCCAGCAGCTTAACCCACGGGAGTTCACCCCTCCACTTT

D gene: -
J gene: TRBJ2-1
clone size: many
V gene: TRBV2
CDR3 protein: CASSEVNEQFF
CDR3 DNA: TGTGCCAGCAGTGAAGTGAATGAGCAGTTCTTC

D gene: TRBD2
J gene: TRBJ2-1
clone size: many
V gene: TRBV27
CDR3 protein: CASTNLISSGRHNEQFF
CDR3 DNA: TGTGCCAGCACTAATCTAATTAGTAGCGGGAGACACAATGAGCAGTTCTTC

D gene: TRBD2
J gene: TRBJ2-7
clone size: few
V gene: TRBV20-1
CDR3 protein: CSATTSGKTYEQYF
CDR3 DNA: TGCAGTGCTACGACTAGCGGGAAAACCTACGAGCAGTACTTC

D gene: TRBD1
J gene: TRBJ1-1
clone size: -
V gene: TRBV7-8
CDR3 protein: CASSPVAGGVNTEAFF
CDR3 DNA: TGTGCCAGCAGCCCGGTGGCAGGGGGCGTGAACACTGAAGCTTTCTTT

D gene: TRBD2
J gene: TRBJ2-1
clone size: many
V gene: TRBV20-1
CDR3 protein: CSAPGLAYNEQFF
CDR3 DNA: TGCAGTGCTCCCGGACTAGCCTACAATGAGCAGTTCTTC

D gene: -
J gene: TRBJ1-3
clone size: many
V gene: TRBV15
CDR3 protein: CATSSPQDGSGNTIYF
CDR3 DNA: TGTGCCACCAGCTCACCCCAGGACGGCTCTGGAAACACCATATATTTT